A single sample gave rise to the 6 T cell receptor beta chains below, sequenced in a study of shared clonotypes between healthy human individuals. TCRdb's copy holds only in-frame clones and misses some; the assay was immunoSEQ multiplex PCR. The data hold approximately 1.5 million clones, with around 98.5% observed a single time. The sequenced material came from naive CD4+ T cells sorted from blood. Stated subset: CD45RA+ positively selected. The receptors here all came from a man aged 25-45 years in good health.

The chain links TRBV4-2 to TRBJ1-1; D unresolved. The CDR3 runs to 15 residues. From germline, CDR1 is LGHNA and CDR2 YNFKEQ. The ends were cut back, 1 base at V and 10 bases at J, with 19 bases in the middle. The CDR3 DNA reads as TGTGCCAGCAGCCAAGCTATCGAGGCTTCCCGGGGAGCTTTCTTT. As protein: CASSQAIEASRGAFF.

CDR3 sequence: CAWKQLRPTDTQYF. The CDR3 nucleotides are TGTGCCTGGAAGCAACTCCGACCAACAGATACGCAGTATTTT. The V call is TRBV30, the J call TRBJ2-3, with D unresolved. The V end was cut by 4 bases, the J end by 3 bases, with 14 bases between. Germline CDR1 reads GTSNPN; CDR2 reads SVGIG (reference sequence). This CDR3 has 14 amino acids.

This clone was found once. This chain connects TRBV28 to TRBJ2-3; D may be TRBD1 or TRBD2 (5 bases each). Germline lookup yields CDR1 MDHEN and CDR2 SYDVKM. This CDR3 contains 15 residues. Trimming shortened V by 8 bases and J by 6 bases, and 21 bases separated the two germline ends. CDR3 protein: CASLNFPGRGDTQYF. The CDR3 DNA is TGTGCCAGCCTCAATTTTCCGGGAAGGGGCGATACGCAGTATTTT.

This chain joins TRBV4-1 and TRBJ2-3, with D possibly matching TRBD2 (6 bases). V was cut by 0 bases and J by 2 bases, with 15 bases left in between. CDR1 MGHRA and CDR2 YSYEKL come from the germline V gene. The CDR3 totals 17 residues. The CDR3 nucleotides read TGCGCCAGCAGCCAAGATCACCCTGCGGGGAACACAGATACGCAGTATTTT. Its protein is CASSQDHPAGNTDTQYF.

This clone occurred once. The CDR3 here is CASSLEGMGLAGQETQYF. The CDR3 coding sequence is TGCGCCAGCAGCTTGGAGGGCATGGGACTAGCGGGACAAGAGACCCAGTACTTC. This chain links TRBV5-1 with TRBJ2-5, with 13 bases that match TRBD2. CDR3 length: 18 residues. V gave up 0 bases and J gave up 2 bases; unmatched junction bases: 7. The germline V gene encodes CDR1 SGHRS and CDR2 YFSETQ.

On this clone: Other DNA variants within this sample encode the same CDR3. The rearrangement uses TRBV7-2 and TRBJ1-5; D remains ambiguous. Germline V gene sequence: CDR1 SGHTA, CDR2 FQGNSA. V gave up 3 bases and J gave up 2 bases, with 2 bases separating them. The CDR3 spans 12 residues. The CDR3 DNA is TGTGCCAGCAGCTTGGGCAATCAGCCCCAGCATTTT. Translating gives CASSLGNQPQHF. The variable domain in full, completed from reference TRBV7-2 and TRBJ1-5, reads GAGVSQSPSNKVTEKGKDVELRCDPISGHTALYWYRQSLGQGLEFLIYFQGNSAPDKSGLPSDRFSAERTGGSVSTLTIQRTQQEDSAVYLCASSLGNQPQHFGDGTRLSIL.